These 29 T cell receptor beta chains share one sample of origin, sequenced in a study of patients and donors after allogeneic stem cell transplantation. Using its own MiXCR run on the RT-PCR reads, TCRdb lists one record per CDR3 protein. The sample lists roughly 940,000 distinct CDR3 sequences; over 15% were seen once. The material sequenced was blood, either unsorted or a sorted T cell fraction (not recorded which). These receptors came from a human donor who was either an allogeneic HSCT recipient or a stem cell or donor lymphocyte infusion donor (not recorded which). It is not recorded whose cells these are; they may come from a transplant donor.

Turning to this clonotype: Its ends do not fully match the called genes, so a read error is possible. The chain recombines TRBV6-1 with TRBJ2-1; TRBD2 aligns across 13 bases. The CDR3 totals 17 residues. Germline CDR1 and CDR2: MNHNS and SASEGT. The CDR3: CARSEETSGRVIYEQFF. The CDR3, as DNA: TGTGCCAGAAGTGAAGAAACTAGCGGGAGGGTGATTTATGAGCAGTTCTTC.

The table lists this clonotype with a few counts. The CDR3 DNA sequence: TGTGCCAGCAGTTACTTTGGAGCCGCAGCGGAGCAGTACTTC. This gives the protein CASSYFGAAAEQYF. The chain joins TRBV6-5 to TRBJ2-7; D unresolved. V shed 1 base and J shed 7 bases, with 14 bases lying between them. The CDR3 has 14 residues. Germline CDR1 reads MNHEY; CDR2 reads SVGAGI.

This clonotype has at least ten counts. Here the CDR3 reads CASSAGLAGYEQYF. Here the CDR3 DNA reads TGTGCCAGCAGTGCCGGACTAGCGGGCTACGAGCAGTACTTC. V is TRBV12-3 or TRBV12-4 and J is TRBJ2-7, with 11 nucleotides matching TRBD2. Germline trimming cut 5 bases from V and 3 bases from J; bases unmatched to any gene: 3. This CDR3 has 14 residues.

In its sample, this clonotype was seen many times. This chain uses TRBV12-3 or TRBV12-4 with TRBJ2-1; 12 positions match TRBD1. The CDR3 consists of 15 residues. V gave up 3 bases and J gave up 8 bases; unmatched junction bases: 5. This CDR3 is CASSFRDRGLHEQFF. The CDR3 DNA is TGTGCCAGCAGTTTCCGGGACAGGGGGCTCCATGAGCAGTTCTTC.

The rearrangement uses TRBV19 and TRBJ1-5, with 8 bases matching TRBD1. CDR1 is LNHDA, CDR2 SQIVND, per germline (reference sequence). V was clipped by 6 bases and J by 6 bases; unmatched bases: 10. The CDR3 contains 15 residues. Here the CDR3 reads CASRATGGRGQPQHF. The CDR3 region has the DNA TGTGCCAGTAGGGCTACAGGGGGACGAGGTCAGCCCCAGCATTTT.

The table lists this clonotype with a count of one. The rearrangement links TRBV4-1 to TRBJ2-5; 7 bases are shared with TRBD2. The germline V gene encodes CDR1 MGHRA and CDR2 YSYEKL. V shed 1 base and J 0 bases; nucleotides not matched to a gene: 11. This CDR3 is 18 amino acids long. CDR3 protein: CASSQGASGARYQETQYF. CDR3 coding DNA: TGCGCCAGCAGCCAAGGGGCCAGCGGGGCACGATACCAAGAGACCCAGTACTTC.

The chain has TRBV15 and TRBJ1-2; D is ambiguous. Germline CDR1 and CDR2: LNHNV and YYDKDF (reference sequence). The CDR3 covers 14 residues. The V end lost 5 bases, the J end lost 4 bases, and 14 bases lay between the germline ends. CDR3 in DNA: TGTGCCACCAGCCAGATCGGAGATATCTATGGCTACACCTTC. This codes for CATSQIGDIYGYTF.

This clonotype was seen more than once but under ten times. This chain joins TRBV5-6 and TRBJ1-4; D is unclear. CDR1 and CDR2 (germline): SGHDT, YYEEEE. The CDR3 is 15 amino acids. V lost 3 bases to trimming and J lost 5 bases, with 14 bases between them. This chain's CDR3 is CASSSGHRRNEKLFF. CDR3 DNA: TGTGCCAGCAGCTCGGGCCATCGGAGAAATGAAAAACTGTTTTTT.

This clonotype was seen ten or more times. This chain uses TRBV2 with TRBJ1-1; D gene ambiguous. V lost 6 bases, J lost 4 bases, and 3 bases lay in between. This CDR3 is built from 10 residues. The germline gives CDR1 SNHLY, CDR2 FYNNEI. The CDR3 region is CASRVTEAFF. CDR3 in DNA: TGTGCCAGCAGGGTCACTGAAGCTTTCTTT.

This clonotype appeared a few times. The V call is TRBV4-3, the J call TRBJ2-7, with TRBD1 as a possible D gene (6 bases). This CDR3 spans 17 amino acids. V was shortened by 0 bases and J by 5 bases, with 20 bases between the two germline ends. Germline V gene sequence: CDR1 LGHNA, CDR2 YSLEER. CDR3 loop: CASSQDGKDRQLNEQYF. CDR3 in DNA: TGCGCCAGCAGCCAAGATGGCAAGGACAGACAGCTCAACGAGCAGTACTTC.

There are a few counts of this clonotype. This chain joins TRBV25-1 and TRBJ1-1; D not resolved. With 1 base removed from V and 4 bases from J, the gap between germline ends came to 13 bases. The CDR3 loop spans 15 amino acids. Germline CDR1 is MGHDK and CDR2 is SYGVNS. The CDR3 DNA is TGTGCCAGCAGTGAATCTTTCGGGATAAGCACTGAAGCTTTCTTT. Its protein is CASSESFGISTEAFF.

The chain's CDR3 is CATSRDSKGGAYGYTF. CDR3 DNA: TGTGCCACCAGCAGAGACTCCAAAGGGGGTGCCTATGGCTACACCTTC. The J gene is TRBJ1-2, the V gene TRBV15; a possible D gene is TRBD1 (6 bases). The germline V and J ends were trimmed by 0 bases and 4 bases, with 15 bases remaining between them. In germline, CDR1 is LNHNV, CDR2 YYDKDF (reference sequence). The CDR3 is made up of 16 amino acids.

The rearrangement links TRBV9 to TRBJ2-3; D might be TRBD2 (5 bases). The length of the CDR3 is 16 residues. Germline V CDR1 and CDR2: SGDLS, YYNGEE. Trimming removed 4 bases from V and 2 bases from J, with 17 bases in between. The CDR3 DNA sequence: TGTGCCAGCAGCCCTCAATTCCGGGGATCCACAGATACGCAGTATTTT. Its protein is CASSPQFRGSTDTQYF.

This clonotype was found a few times. The chain combines TRBV5-1 with TRBJ1-1, with D uncertain. The germline V and J ends were trimmed by 0 bases and 1 base, with 16 bases remaining between them. CDR3 length: 17 amino acids. CDR1 and CDR2 from the germline V gene are SGHRS and YFSETQ. The CDR3 here is CASSLALNRLGNTEAFF. CDR3 sequence (DNA): TGCGCCAGCAGCTTGGCCCTTAACCGATTAGGGAACACTGAAGCTTTCTTT.

The chain is built from TRBV6-5 and TRBJ2-1, with D tentatively TRBD1 (5 bases). V was trimmed by 2 bases and J by 10 bases, leaving 9 bases between them. The germline V gene encodes CDR1 MNHEY and CDR2 SVGAGI. This CDR3 is built from 12 residues. The CDR3 reads CASSYDRTEQFF. CDR3 in DNA: TGTGCCAGCAGTTACGATCGGACAGAGCAGTTCTTC.

In this sample, this clonotype turned up a few times. V gene TRBV7-2 combines with J gene TRBJ1-3; D is unclear. Germline values: CDR1 SGHTA, CDR2 FQGNSA. This CDR3 has 13 amino acids. The V and J ends lost 6 bases and 2 bases respectively, with 8 bases between them. The CDR3 bases are TGTGCCAGCAGGGAAAACGCTGGAAACACCATATATTTT. Encoded protein: CASRENAGNTIYF.

This sequence joins TRBV9 and TRBJ2-2, with D tentatively TRBD1 (5 bases). The length of the CDR3 is 15 residues. Germline CDR1 SGDLS, CDR2 YYNGEE. V was shortened by 0 bases and J by 4 bases, with 10 bases between the two germline ends. CDR3: CASSVGPGPTGELFF. DNA for the CDR3: TGTGCCAGCAGCGTAGGCCCAGGGCCCACCGGGGAGCTGTTTTTT.

This clonotype was observed a few times. The CDR3 is CASSNREDVGTEAFF. The CDR3 DNA follows: TGTGCCAGCAGTAACAGGGAGGACGTTGGCACTGAAGCTTTCTTT. This chain uses TRBV7-9 with TRBJ1-1; D possibly corresponds to TRBD1 (6 bases). Germline loops: CDR1 SEHNR, CDR2 FQNEAQ (reference sequence). Between the trimmed V and J ends, which lost 6 bases and 4 bases, there was a span of 18 bases. This CDR3 spans 15 amino acids.

This clonotype was observed a few times. V gene TRBV6-1 combines with J gene TRBJ1-2; 7 positions match TRBD1. J gave up 8 bases and V 5 bases, and 14 bases lay outside the gene matches. The CDR3 is 15 residues long. Germline V gene data show CDR1 as MNHNS and CDR2 as SASEGT. Here the CDR3 DNA reads TGTGCCAGCAGTCCCTGGGGACAGTCACCTTTGGGCTACACCTTC. This translates into CASSPWGQSPLGYTF.

In its sample, this clonotype was seen many times. Written as DNA, the CDR3 is TGCGCCAGCAGCCAAGCCCGTGGGGATACGCAGTATTTT. This codes for CASSQARGDTQYF. The chain links TRBV4-1 to TRBJ2-3; D is undetermined. CDR3 length equals 13 residues. Trimming stripped 1 base from V and 6 bases from J, with 8 bases between. Germline values: CDR1 MGHRA, CDR2 YSYEKL.

This clonotype has a handful of counts. This chain uses TRBV6-2 or TRBV6-3 with TRBJ2-7; 7 bases align to TRBD2. Germline-derived CDR1 and CDR2 are MNHEY and SVGEGT. With 5 bases clipped from V and 4 bases from J, the junction kept 14 bases outside the gene matches. CDR3 length: 16 amino acids. The CDR3 nucleotides are TGTGCCAGCAGTAATCCGGCGGCGAGCGGGAAGTACGAGCAGTACTTC. Its protein is CASSNPAASGKYEQYF.

The chain joins TRBV5-1 to TRBJ2-1; a weak D match, TRBD2 (6 bases). The CDR3 extends over 15 amino acids. Trimming stripped 2 bases from V and 6 bases from J, with 15 bases between. From germline, CDR1 is SGHRS and CDR2 YFSETQ. For the CDR3, the DNA is TGCGCCAGCAGCTTACTACCGGGAGTAAGCAATGAGCAGTTCTTC. Its translation is CASSLLPGVSNEQFF.

In its sample, this clonotype was seen a few times. The CDR3 coding sequence is TGCAGTGCTAACCGACCGGGAAAAGGCAATCAGCCCCAGCATTTT. Translated, it gives CSANRPGKGNQPQHF. The chain recombines TRBV20-1 with TRBJ1-5; D gene unclear. The CDR3 covers 15 residues. Germline V lookup: CDR1 DFQATT, CDR2 SNEGSKA (reference sequence). V lost 4 bases and J 2 bases, leaving 15 bases between the germline ends.

This clonotype showed up just a few times. The chain links TRBV6-5 to TRBJ2-5; perhaps TRBD1 as D (6 bases). The germline gives CDR1 MNHEY, CDR2 SVGAGI. The V end lost 0 bases, the J end lost 1 base, and 15 bases lay between the germline ends. The CDR3 loop spans 17 amino acids. CDR3 amino acids: CASSYSGQRSFQETQYF. CDR3 coding DNA: TGTGCCAGCAGTTACTCGGGACAACGCAGTTTCCAAGAGACCCAGTACTTC.

This sequence joins TRBV5-1 and TRBJ1-1, with D possibly being TRBD1 (5 bases). Germline V gene data show CDR1 as SGHRS and CDR2 as YFSETQ. V lost 2 bases to trimming and J lost 2 bases, with 13 bases between them. The CDR3 runs 15 residues. CDR3 coding DNA: TGCGCCAGCAGCTTCGGAAGGGGAACTAACACTGAAGCTTTCTTT. Its protein is CASSFGRGTNTEAFF.

The sample holds a few counts of this clonotype. This rearrangement joins TRBV5-1 to TRBJ2-2; no reliable D call. Germline V gene sequence: CDR1 SGHRS, CDR2 YFSETQ. Deletions cut 1 base from V and 0 bases from J, with 10 bases between. The CDR3 length is 16 residues. The CDR3 here is CASSLWPAPNTGELFF. The CDR3 nucleotides read TGCGCCAGCAGCTTGTGGCCAGCCCCGAACACCGGGGAGCTGTTTTTT.

V is TRBV5-1 and J is TRBJ2-7; D may be TRBD1 (6 bases). Trimming cost V 4 bases and J 3 bases, with 11 bases left between them. This CDR3 is 13 amino acids long. The V gene's germline CDR1 is SGHRS and CDR2 YFSETQ. CDR3: CASSPDSLYEQYF. The CDR3 DNA sequence: TGCGCCAGCAGCCCGGACAGCCTCTACGAGCAGTACTTC.

This clonotype was counted only a few times. The chain combines TRBV4-3 with TRBJ1-2, with D possibly matching TRBD1 (5 bases). The CDR3 length is 15 residues. The V end lost 0 bases, the J end lost 3 bases, and 11 bases lay between the germline ends. CDR1 is LGHNA, CDR2 YSLEER, per germline. CDR3 sequence: CASSQDGDSYYGYTF. The CDR3 DNA follows: TGCGCCAGCAGCCAAGATGGTGACAGCTACTATGGCTACACCTTC.

The gene calls are TRBV6-1 and TRBJ2-7; 7 bases agree with TRBD2. Germline trimming cut 4 bases from V and 0 bases from J; bases unmatched to any gene: 3. The CDR3 spans 14 residues. The germline V gene encodes CDR1 MNHNS and CDR2 SASEGT. The CDR3 loop is CASSAGDYSYEQYF. CDR3 nucleotides: TGTGCCAGCAGTGCCGGGGACTACTCCTACGAGCAGTACTTC.